A single sample is the source of the 26 T cell receptor beta chains below, sequenced in a study of graft-versus-host responses after intestinal transplantation. These receptors' targets are unknown. The data were produced by immunoSEQ multiplex PCR, yet TCRdb's version contains in-frame clones alone and is incomplete. Here the sample spans about 110,000 clones, 93% being singletons. The specimen comprised unstimulated CD8+ T cells sorted from spleen or lymph node cells, sampled before transplant. All receptors derive from a human donor who was the organ donor for an intestinal transplant.

The V and J genes are TRBV19 and TRBJ2-7, with D perhaps matching TRBD1 (5 bases). CDR1 and CDR2 from the germline V gene are LNHDA and SQIVND (reference sequence). The CDR3 extends over 13 amino acids. Trimming cost V 3 bases and J 2 bases, with 8 bases left between them. CDR3 region: CASSILGAYEQYF. The CDR3 nucleotides read TGTGCCAGTAGTATCCTAGGGGCCTACGAGCAGTACTTC. Combining the CDR3 with reference TRBV19 and TRBJ2-7 gives the whole variable domain DGGITQSPKYLFRKEGQNVTLSCEQNLNHDAMYWYRQDPGQGLRLIYYSQIVNDFQKGDIAEGYSVSREKKESFPLTVTSAQKNPTAFYLCASSILGAYEQYFGPGTRLTVT.

The V and J genes are TRBV30 and TRBJ1-1; weak D call: TRBD1 (6 bases). The ends were cut back, 2 bases at V and 0 bases at J, with 16 bases in the middle. CDR3 size: 16 residues. Germline V CDR1 and CDR2: GTSNPN, SVGIG (reference sequence). The CDR3 sequence is CAWSPLRQDMNTEAFF. CDR3 coding DNA: TGTGCCTGGAGTCCATTGAGACAGGACATGAACACTGAAGCTTTCTTT.

The chain combines TRBV10-3 with TRBJ1-2, with TRBD1 as a possible D gene (6 bases). The CDR3 consists of 14 residues. Germline assignment: CDR1 ENHRY and CDR2 SYGVKD. The V gene lost 8 bases and the J gene lost 4 bases, with 17 bases spanning the gap. The CDR3 region has the DNA TGTGCCATCCCTACGTCGGGGGGCTCCTATGGCTACACCTTC. As protein: CAIPTSGGSYGYTF.

The V and J genes are TRBV11-2 and TRBJ2-7, with unresolved D. V lost 2 bases and J 0 bases, leaving 5 bases between the germline ends. Germline values: CDR1 SGHAT, CDR2 FQNNGV. This CDR3 has 13 amino acids. The CDR3 region has the DNA TGTGCCAGCAGCTTACAAGACTCCTACGAGCAGTACTTC. Protein: CASSLQDSYEQYF.

The V gene is TRBV7-6, the J gene TRBJ2-1; either TRBD1 or TRBD2 may fit D (6 bases each). V was cut by 1 base and J by 6 bases, with 16 bases left in between. Germline V gene lookup returns CDR1 SGHVS and CDR2 FNYEAQ. CDR3 length: 16 amino acids. The CDR3 reads CASSLEPGARSNEQFF. In DNA form, the CDR3 reads TGTGCCAGCAGCTTAGAACCGGGGGCGCGAAGCAATGAGCAGTTCTTC.

V is TRBV5-4 and J is TRBJ2-1, with a weak D call TRBD2 (6 bases). Germline CDR1 reads SGHNT; CDR2 reads YYREEE (reference sequence). The V end lost 4 bases, the J end lost 8 bases, and 13 bases lay between the germline ends. This CDR3 has 13 residues. The CDR3 bases are TGTGCCAGCAGCCGGAGGGTGGGGGATGAGCAGTTCTTC. Its protein product is CASSRRVGDEQFF.

The chain uses TRBV5-6 and TRBJ1-2; D gene unclear. CDR3 length: 15 amino acids. The germline V gene has CDR1 SGHDT and CDR2 YYEEEE. The germline V and J ends were trimmed by 0 bases and 0 bases, with 9 bases remaining between them. The CDR3 coding sequence is TGTGCCAGCAGCTTGGAGAGGAGTTCTAACTATGGCTACACCTTC. Translated: CASSLERSSNYGYTF.

The V and J genes are TRBV4-1 and TRBJ1-6; D ambiguous. CDR1 and CDR2 from the germline V gene are MGHRA and YSYEKL. The CDR3 totals 16 residues. Between the trimmed V and J ends, which lost 1 base and 2 bases, there was a span of 9 bases. CDR3 loop: CASSQVREPYNSPLHF. The CDR3 DNA follows: TGCGCCAGCAGCCAAGTAAGGGAACCCTATAATTCACCCCTCCACTTT.

The genes are TRBV21-1 and TRBJ1-2. TRBV21-1 has pseudogene status. The CDR3 loop spans 15 amino acids. CDR3 in amino acids: CASSRTMTAYYGYTF. CDR3 nucleotide sequence: TGTGCCAGCAGCCGCACTATGACTGCTTACTATGGCTACACCTTC.

The V gene is TRBV5-1, the J gene TRBJ2-2; D is ambiguous. This CDR3 is built from 14 residues. V was trimmed by 0 bases and J by 4 bases, leaving 7 bases between them. Germline CDR1 and CDR2: SGHRS and YFSETQ. The DNA for the CDR3 is TGCGCCAGCAGCTTGGCCCCTAGCACCGGGGAGCTGTTTTTT. This sequence encodes CASSLAPSTGELFF.

The chain is built from TRBV19 and TRBJ1-1, with TRBD1 as a possible D gene (5 bases). V gave up 9 bases and J gave up 2 bases, with 13 bases separating them. The CDR3 is made up of 13 amino acids. Germline CDR1 is LNHDA and CDR2 is SQIVND (reference sequence). CDR3 residues: CASLSRGNTEAFF. CDR3 in DNA: TGTGCCAGCCTTTCGAGGGGAAACACTGAAGCTTTCTTT. The full variable domain, its missing parts supplied by reference TRBV19 and TRBJ1-1, is DGGITQSPKYLFRKEGQNVTLSCEQNLNHDAMYWYRQDPGQGLRLIYYSQIVNDFQKGDIAEGYSVSREKKESFPLTVTSAQKNPTAFYLCASLSRGNTEAFFGQGTRLTVV.

This clone was picked up a small number of times. Within the sample, other DNA sequences also encode this same CDR3. This chain uses TRBV29-1 with TRBJ1-2, with D perhaps matching TRBD1 (5 bases). The germline V and J ends were trimmed by 3 bases and 4 bases, with 9 bases remaining between them. The CDR3 runs to 12 residues. Germline loops: CDR1 SQVTM, CDR2 ANQGSEA. In DNA, the CDR3 is TGCAGCGTTGAGGGGGGGGTCTATGGCTACACCTTC. This gives the protein CSVEGGVYGYTF.

The chain employs TRBV11-2 and TRBJ2-1, with TRBD2 identical over 8 bases. Trimming at V came to 2 bases and at J to 3 bases, leaving 0 bases not matched to a gene. The CDR3 spans 14 residues. Germline CDR1 reads SGHAT; CDR2 reads FQNNGV. The CDR3 DNA is TGTGCCAGCAGCTTAAGCGGGAGCTACAATGAGCAGTTCTTC. The encoded protein is CASSLSGSYNEQFF.

The CDR3 bases are TGTGCCAGTAGTATTGGTGTTTTTACCGGGACAGCCGGCACTGAAGCTTTCTTT. Protein product: CASSIGVFTGTAGTEAFF. The gene calls are TRBV19 and TRBJ1-1; 7 bases fit TRBD1. CDR3 size: 18 residues. Per germline, CDR1 LNHDA and CDR2 SQIVND (reference sequence). The J segment lost 4 bases and the V segment lost 3 bases, leaving 17 bases of the junction unmatched.

The chain carries TRBV2 and TRBJ2-3; D is unresolved. Trimming pared 4 bases from V and 6 bases from J, leaving 14 bases between. Germline V gives CDR1 SNHLY, CDR2 FYNNEI. The CDR3 totals 14 residues. Written as DNA, the CDR3 is TGTGCCAGCAGTGCAGCCTTAGGCCCTGATACGCAGTATTTT. Its translation is CASSAALGPDTQYF.

The chain links TRBV7-4 to TRBJ2-5; unclear D gene. Germline CDR1 SGHVT, CDR2 SQSDAQ. This CDR3 is 15 amino acids long. The ends were cut back, 5 bases at V and 5 bases at J, with 18 bases in the middle. Here the CDR3 reads CASSPGPFLTETQYF. DNA for the CDR3: TGTGCCAGCAGCCCAGGCCCTTTTCTCACGGAGACCCAGTACTTC.

This sequence joins TRBV6-5 and TRBJ2-1, with D perhaps matching TRBD2 (6 bases). Trimming took 4 bases from V and 6 from J, leaving 13 bases between them. The CDR3 contains 14 residues. Per the germline V gene, CDR1 is MNHEY and CDR2 is SVGAGI. The CDR3 nucleotides are TGTGCCAGCAGTTCCCATAGCGGTGGCAATGAGCAGTTCTTC. Residues: CASSSHSGGNEQFF.

The J gene is TRBJ2-4, the V gene TRBV4-1; D remains ambiguous. The CDR3 has 12 residues. The germline V gene encodes CDR1 MGHRA and CDR2 YSYEKL. The V and J ends lost 1 base and 9 bases respectively, with 7 bases between them. The CDR3 DNA reads as TGCGCCAGCAGCCAAGCATCGTCCATTCAGTACTTC. It specifies CASSQASSIQYF.

V is TRBV7-9 and J is TRBJ2-2, with 8 bases lining up with TRBD2. This CDR3 region has 16 residues. Trimming at V came to 6 bases and at J to 6 bases, leaving 12 bases not matched to a gene. Germline CDR1 SEHNR, CDR2 FQNEAQ (reference sequence). CDR3 nucleotide sequence: TGTGCCAGCAGGCAAGACAATCTCGGGAGGGCCGGGGAGCTGTTTTTT. The encoded protein is CASRQDNLGRAGELFF.

CDR3 in DNA: TGTGCCAGCCTTCATATGGGTAGCCCAAGCACAGATACGCAGTATTTT. Encoded protein: CASLHMGSPSTDTQYF. V and J are TRBV7-9 and TRBJ2-3; D is ambiguous. Germline-derived CDR1 and CDR2 are SEHNR and FQNEAQ (reference sequence). The V end lost 8 bases, the J end lost 0 bases, and 18 bases lay between the germline ends. The CDR3 covers 16 residues.

This rearrangement joins TRBV4-2 to TRBJ2-3; D is unresolved. Germline lookup yields CDR1 LGHNA and CDR2 YNFKEQ. V was shortened by 1 base and J by 5 bases, with 4 bases between the two germline ends. CDR3 size: 12 residues. The DNA for the CDR3 is TGTGCCAGCAGCCAAGGTATAGATACGCAGTATTTT. It codes for CASSQGIDTQYF.

The V gene is TRBV27, the J gene TRBJ2-7; TRBD1 aligns across 10 bases. Germline V gene data show CDR1 as MNHEY and CDR2 as SMNVEV (reference sequence). The CDR3 has 15 amino acids. V dropped 5 bases and J dropped 4; count of bases not matched to a gene: 8. CDR3 amino acids: CASSPWTGGQYEQYF. Here the CDR3 DNA reads TGTGCCAGCAGTCCGTGGACAGGGGGGCAATACGAGCAGTACTTC.

This chain connects TRBV5-1 to TRBJ1-1, with D perhaps matching TRBD1 (5 bases). Trimming removed 8 bases from V and 1 base from J, with 24 bases in between. There are 17 residues in the CDR3. Germline CDR1 and CDR2: SGHRS and YFSETQ. The CDR3 is CASSRFGTTWKNTEAFF. CDR3 sequence (DNA): TGCGCCAGTAGCCGATTCGGGACTACCTGGAAGAACACTGAAGCTTTCTTT.

Worth noting for this clone: Other nucleotide sequences in the sample specify the same CDR3. The V and J genes are TRBV19 and TRBJ1-1, with no clear D. V was trimmed by 3 bases and J by 2 bases, leaving 7 bases between them. Per the germline V gene, CDR1 is LNHDA and CDR2 is SQIVND (reference sequence). This CDR3 has 13 residues. CDR3 loop: CASSIGKNTEAFF. The CDR3 DNA sequence: TGTGCCAGTAGTATTGGGAAAAACACTGAAGCTTTCTTT.

This clone was seen a few times. J is TRBJ2-7 and V is TRBV16, with 7 bases aligning to TRBD2. This CDR3 is built from 14 residues. The junction had 3 bases not matched to a gene; V was cut back by 2 bases and J by 2 bases. Germline V gene data show CDR1 as KGHSY and CDR2 as FQNENV. DNA of the CDR3: TGTGCCAGCAGCCAACTGGCGGGAGCCTACGAGCAGTACTTC. Translated: CASSQLAGAYEQYF.

The gene calls are TRBV15 and TRBJ1-2; TRBD1 might be the D (6 bases). Trimming shortened V by 5 bases and J by 8 bases, and 18 bases separated the two germline ends. The CDR3 sequence is 14 residues long. Germline V gene data show CDR1 as LNHNV and CDR2 as YYDKDF (reference sequence). CDR3 sequence (DNA): TGTGCCACCAGCGACCCCTCCGGGGGGCCCGGCTACACCTTC. Translating it yields CATSDPSGGPGYTF.